These 7 T cell receptor beta chains were all obtained from the same sample, sequenced in a study of T cell responses to AZD1222 COVID-19 vaccine. The method was immunoSEQ multiplex PCR; TCRdb's version includes in-frame clones alone and lacks a portion of them. The table records 100,000 to 150,000 clones, 90% of them present only once. Material: peripheral blood, obtained on day 0 of MenACWY control vaccination. The receptors shown here come from an adult in good health.

This clone was counted between two and nine times. The gene calls are TRBV6-5 and TRBJ1-1; D unresolved. The V and J ends lost 5 bases and 3 bases respectively, with 16 bases between them. This CDR3 is built from 15 residues. CDR1 and CDR2 from the germline V gene are MNHEY and SVGAGI. This CDR3 reads CASSLALPGYTEAFF. The DNA for the CDR3 is TGTGCCAGCAGTCTCGCGTTGCCTGGGTACACTGAAGCTTTCTTT.

The rearrangement uses TRBV10-3 and TRBJ1-1; TRBD1 aligns across 11 bases. CDR1 and CDR2 from the germline V gene are ENHRY and SYGVKD. The junction had 7 bases not matched to a gene; V was cut back by 6 bases and J by 4 bases. The CDR3 covers 15 residues. This CDR3 reads CAIRGTGGGGTEAFF. The CDR3 nucleotides are TGTGCCATCAGAGGGACAGGGGGTGGTGGCACTGAAGCTTTCTTT.

The chain recombines TRBV10-3 with TRBJ2-7; D gene ambiguous. V gave up 3 bases and J gave up 0 bases, with 3 bases separating them. The CDR3 spans 12 residues. Germline V gene sequence: CDR1 ENHRY, CDR2 SYGVKD. CDR3 nucleotide sequence: TGTGCCATCAGTGAAACCTCCTACGAGCAGTACTTC. Amino acids: CAISETSYEQYF.

This chain connects TRBV9 to TRBJ1-5; tentative D call: TRBD1 (5 bases). The CDR3 consists of 15 residues. V lost 1 base and J 8 bases, leaving 16 bases between the germline ends. CDR1 is SGDLS and CDR2 is YYNGEE in the germline V gene. CDR3 bases: TGTGCCAGCAGCGTACAGGGAAATTCTGTTGAGCCCCAGCATTTT. Amino acids: CASSVQGNSVEPQHF.

The rearrangement uses TRBV5-1 and TRBJ2-3, with D possibly TRBD2 on 6 matching bases. V lost 0 bases, J lost 4 bases, and 15 bases lay in between. The CDR3 length is 16 residues. In germline, CDR1 is SGHRS, CDR2 YFSETQ. The CDR3 nucleotides are TGCGCCAGCAGCTTGGCTCGGGGGACTTGGGCAGATACGCAGTATTTT. Translating gives CASSLARGTWADTQYF.

As concerns this clone: In the same sample, other DNA sequences code for this CDR3. The genes are TRBV12-3 or TRBV12-4 and TRBJ1-2; D possibly corresponds to TRBD1 (5 bases). CDR3 size: 13 residues. V was cut by 3 bases and J by 4 bases, with 9 bases left in between. The CDR3 protein is CASSLEGIYGYTF. In DNA form, the CDR3 reads TGTGCCAGCAGTTTGGAGGGGATCTATGGCTACACCTTC.

The V and J genes are TRBV6-5 and TRBJ2-3, with TRBD2 identical over 7 bases. The CDR3 runs to 15 residues. In germline, CDR1 is MNHEY, CDR2 SVGAGI. With 7 bases clipped from V and 1 base from J, the junction kept 8 bases outside the gene matches. In nucleotides, the CDR3 is TGTGCCAGCACTGCGTGGGCGGGGGGCACAGATACGCAGTATTTT. It yields the protein CASTAWAGGTDTQYF.